Below, one TCR beta chain is given with its context. The antigen is unknown. These data belong to a study of CD8+ T cells in alopecia areata. Study-wide points: Scalp specimens additionally yield sequences from normal skin's resident alphabeta T cells.

After isolation, RNA underwent reverse transcription to generate cDNA as the sequencing template. TCRdb keeps only in-frame clones here, not all; method: immunoSEQ multiplex PCR. The data contain 65,000 to 95,000 clones, roughly 47% of them seen just once; the ten biggest clones take up around 6%. The clonotype was recovered from a human donor with alopecia areata. The sequenced material came from NKG2D-high CD8+ T cells sorted from blood.

Here the CDR3 reads CASSQDAGTGELFF. The CDR3 nucleotides are TGTGCCAGCAGCCAAGATGCAGGCACCGGGGAGCTGTTTTTT. This sequence joins TRBV14 and TRBJ2-2; D ambiguous. Germline lookup yields CDR1 SGHDN and CDR2 FVKESK. The CDR3 is made up of 14 amino acids. V dropped 0 bases and J dropped 4 bases, with 6 bases sitting between them.